Listed below are T cell receptor beta chains from one sample, sequenced in a study of blood T cell repertoires in COVID-19. Clones were sequenced by immunoSEQ multiplex PCR, and TCRdb holds only the in-frame ones, with some missing. This sample has 200,000 to 250,000 clones, with roughly nine tenths found just once. The material sequenced was peripheral blood. These receptors were taken from a man between 18 and 35 years old with active or convalescent COVID-19. Each CDR3 is given with its conserved first and last residue. The D gene is left open where the match is weak. Clone size appears in some rows only: once, few, many, or a class for an expanded clone.

TRBJ2-3	NA	NA	TRBV5-4	CASTSWPRDLSTDTQYF	TGTGCCAGCACCTCTTGGCCCCGGGATTTGAGCACAGATACGCAGTATTTT
TRBJ1-1	TRBD1	NA	TRBV2	CASSFAGQGVMNTEAFF	TGTGCCAGCAGCTTCGCCGGACAGGGGGTCATGAACACTGAAGCTTTCTTT
TRBJ1-6	NA	NA	TRBV4-3	CASSQVNSMNSPLHF	TGCGCCAGCAGCCAAGTTAACAGTATGAATTCACCCCTCCACTTT
TRBJ2-4	NA	NA	TRBV4-3	CASSERAGAGNIQYF	TGCGCCAGCAGCGAGAGGGCCGGCGCCGGGAACATTCAGTACTTC
TRBJ1-1	NA	NA	TRBV9	CASSAPPGGGMNTEAFF	TGTGCCAGCAGCGCACCCCCGGGTGGAGGGATGAACACTGAAGCTTTCTTT
TRBJ1-1	NA	NA	TRBV30	CAWSQGLNTEAFF	TGTGCCTGGAGCCAGGGGTTGAACACTGAAGCTTTCTTT
TRBJ1-5	NA	once	TRBV24-1	CATSAGISNQPQHF	TGTGCCACCAGTGCAGGGATTAGCAATCAGCCCCAGCATTTT
TRBJ1-5	NA	once	TRBV19	CASSTREWRSNQPQHF	TGTGCCAGTAGCACTCGGGAATGGAGGAGCAATCAGCCCCAGCATTTT
TRBJ2-3	NA	NA	TRBV4-3	CASSQDPQGGTQYF	TGCGCCAGCAGCCAAGATCCCCAGGGGGGTACGCAGTATTTT
TRBJ1-1	NA	NA	TRBV6-5	CASSRDTEAFF	TGTGCCAGCAGTCGGGACACTGAAGCTTTCTTT
TRBJ2-2	NA	NA	TRBV19	CASRNLGRGGELFF	TGTGCCAGTAGGAATTTAGGTCGGGGCGGGGAGCTGTTTTTT
TRBJ2-7	NA	NA	TRBV7-2	CASSFDTLGPYEQYF	TGTGCCAGCAGCTTCGACACCCTGGGGCCCTACGAGCAGTACTTC
TRBJ1-5	NA	once	TRBV21-1	CASSKSPPGQGASNQPQHF	TGTGCCAGCAGCAAAAGCCCCCCCGGACAGGGTGCTAGCAATCAGCCCCAGCATTTT
TRBJ1-6	NA	NA	TRBV15	CATSTRGYQGSPLHF	TGTGCCACCAGCACGAGGGGCTATCAGGGGTCACCCCTCCACTTT
TRBJ2-7	TRBD2	NA	TRBV6-2/TRBV6-3	CASSSGLAASYEQYF	TGTGCCAGCAGTTCGGGACTAGCGGCCTCCTACGAGCAGTACTTC
TRBJ2-4	NA	NA	TRBV6-1	CASSEALRGRIVAKNIQYF	TGTGCCAGCAGTGAAGCGCTTCGGGGGAGGATCGTAGCCAAAAACATTCAGTACTTC
TRBJ1-5	NA	NA	TRBV28	CASSPLKLGNQPQHF	TGTGCCAGCAGTCCACTTAAGTTGGGCAATCAGCCCCAGCATTTT
TRBJ2-1	TRBD1	NA	TRBV7-2	CASSSQTGTYNEQFF	TGTGCCAGCAGCTCGCAGACAGGGACCTACAATGAGCAGTTCTTC
TRBJ2-7	TRBD2	NA	TRBV18	CASSPGLAGFEQYF	TGTGCCAGCTCACCGGGACTAGCGGGATTCGAGCAGTACTTC
TRBJ2-1	TRBD2	NA	TRBV27	CASSLAGEVEQFF	TGTGCCAGCAGTTTAGCGGGAGAGGTTGAGCAGTTCTTC
TRBJ1-6	NA	once	TRBV5-6	CASRRQPNSPLHF	TGTGCCAGCAGGCGACAGCCTAATTCACCCCTCCACTTT
TRBJ2-3	NA	NA	TRBV10-1	CATNKESRKPDTQYF	TGCGCCACCAATAAAGAATCGCGGAAGCCAGATACGCAGTATTTT
TRBJ1-1	NA	NA	TRBV9	CASSVAGGSTEAFF	TGTGCCAGCAGCGTAGCGGGGGGGAGCACTGAAGCTTTCTTT
TRBJ1-2	NA	NA	TRBV6-4	CASSGNYRDYTF	TGTGCCAGCAGTGGTAATTACCGGGACTACACCTTC
TRBJ2-3	NA	NA	TRBV6-5	CASRVAGSTDTQYF	TGTGCCAGCAGGGTGGCAGGGAGCACAGATACGCAGTATTTT
TRBJ2-1	TRBD2	NA	TRBV24-1	CATSDPGLAGVYEQFF	TGTGCCACCAGCGATCCGGGACTAGCGGGAGTTTATGAGCAGTTCTTC
TRBJ1-1	NA	NA	TRBV7-6	CASSLQGLGRQGGGAEAFF	TGTGCCAGCAGCTTACAGGGACTCGGGCGCCAGGGCGGTGGTGCTGAAGCTTTCTTT
TRBJ2-7	NA	NA	TRBV4-1	CASSQLALSSYEQYF	TGCGCCAGCAGCCAACTAGCTTTGAGCTCCTACGAGCAGTACTTC
TRBJ1-1	TRBD1	NA	TRBV18	CASSPWDRGLAEAFF	TGTGCCAGCTCACCCTGGGACAGGGGGTTGGCTGAAGCTTTCTTT